Sequencing of this T cell receptor (beta chain) was carried out in a study of blood T cell repertoires in COVID-19. Overall study: The United States, Italy and Spain were the sources of the acute and convalescent COVID-19 samples.

This CDR3 has 15 residues. Unmatched junction bases numbered 4, after V lost 3 bases and J lost 2 bases. In germline, CDR1 is SGHNT, CDR2 YYREEE (reference sequence). In the original processing: From reference gene primer amplification, estimates of nucleated cell counts were derived. The repertoire was sequenced with immunoSEQ multiplex PCR; TCRdb's copy has only in-frame clones and lacks some. V, J and clone size were drawn from that table, and D and trimming were deduced from the DNA. The sample yields about 370,000 clones, 80% to 90% seen once. The clonotype comes from a man between 18 and 35 years old who had recovered from COVID-19. J is TRBJ2-7 and V is TRBV5-4; 11 bases are a match to TRBD1. Sequenced input: PBMCs or T cells enriched from blood (not recorded which). CDR3: CASSSLDRGPYEQYF. Written as DNA, the CDR3 is TGTGCCAGCAGCTCCCTGGACAGGGGGCCCTACGAGCAGTACTTC.